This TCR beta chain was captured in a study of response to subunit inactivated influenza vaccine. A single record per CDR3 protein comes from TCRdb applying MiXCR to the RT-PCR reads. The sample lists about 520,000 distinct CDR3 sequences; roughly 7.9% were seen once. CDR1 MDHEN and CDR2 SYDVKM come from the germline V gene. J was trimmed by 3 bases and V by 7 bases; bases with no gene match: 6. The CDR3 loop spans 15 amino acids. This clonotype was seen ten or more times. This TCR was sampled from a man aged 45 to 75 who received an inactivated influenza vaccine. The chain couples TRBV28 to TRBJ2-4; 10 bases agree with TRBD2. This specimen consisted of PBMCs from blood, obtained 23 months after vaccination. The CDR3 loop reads CASTPAGGGKNIQYF. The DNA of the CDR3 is TGTGCCAGCACCCCAGCGGGAGGGGGCAAAAACATTCAGTACTTC.